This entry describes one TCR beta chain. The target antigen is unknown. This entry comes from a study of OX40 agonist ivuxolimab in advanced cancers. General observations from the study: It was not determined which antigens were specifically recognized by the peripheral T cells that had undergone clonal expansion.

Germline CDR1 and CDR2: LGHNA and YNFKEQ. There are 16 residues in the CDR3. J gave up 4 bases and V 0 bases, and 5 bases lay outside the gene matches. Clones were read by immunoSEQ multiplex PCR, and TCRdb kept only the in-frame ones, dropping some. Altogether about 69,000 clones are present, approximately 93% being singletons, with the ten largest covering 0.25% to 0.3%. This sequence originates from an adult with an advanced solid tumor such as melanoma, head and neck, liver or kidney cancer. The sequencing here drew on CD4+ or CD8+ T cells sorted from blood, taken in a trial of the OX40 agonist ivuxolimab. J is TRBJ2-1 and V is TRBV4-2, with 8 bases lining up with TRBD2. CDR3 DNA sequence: TGTGCCAGCAGCCAAGAAGCCAGCGGGAGTTACAATGAGCAGTTCTTC. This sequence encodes CASSQEASGSYNEQFF.